This T cell receptor beta chain emerged from a study of OX40 agonist ivuxolimab in advanced cancers. Study observations and caveats: At 0.1-3.0 mg/kg, partial responders had clonal expansion among the lowest observed.

As concerns this clone: Its antigen is currently unknown.

Sequencing used immunoSEQ multiplex PCR; TCRdb keeps in-frame clones, though not all of them. Of about 68,000 clones listed, more than 65% are singletons. The germline CDR1 and CDR2 sequences are MNHEY and SVGAGI. The CDR3 is made up of 15 amino acids. The germline V and J ends were trimmed by 5 bases and 0 bases, with 14 bases remaining between them. The receptor was isolated from an adult with an advanced solid tumor such as melanoma, head and neck, liver or kidney cancer. The source was CD4+ or CD8+ T cells sorted from blood, collected in a trial of the OX40 agonist ivuxolimab. The chain joins TRBV6-5 to TRBJ2-7; D is tentatively TRBD1 or TRBD2 (5 bases each). The CDR3: CASSQRDGPSYEQYF. CDR3 bases: TGTGCCAGCAGTCAACGGGACGGGCCCTCCTACGAGCAGTACTTC.